Shown below are 3 T cell receptor beta chains from a single sample sequenced in a study of T cell repertoires in cytomegalovirus infection. TCRdb used MiXCR to reprocess the reads, holding one entry per CDR3 protein. The sample includes tens of thousands of distinct CDR3 sequences, 24% of them seen just once. Their specific antigens are unknown. Specimen: CD8+ T cells from cultured PBMCs, collected from culture after CMV antigen stimulation. Receptors were obtained from a human donor in good health (CMV status not recorded). Some clones in this sample may be carry-over from other donors' samples.

This sequence joins TRBV5-3 and TRBJ2-2, with D uncertain. TRBV5-3 is an ORF, and what it does is uncertain. CDR3 size: 15 residues. Trimming stripped 8 bases from V and 2 bases from J, with 16 bases between. The CDR3 region is CASSLYTSNTGELFF. The CDR3 DNA reads TGTGCCAGCAGCCTATACACGAGCAACACCGGGGAGCTGTTTTTT.

J is TRBJ2-7 and V is TRBV6-6, with 10 bases identical to TRBD1. Trimming at V came to 7 bases and at J to 0 bases, leaving 6 bases not matched to a gene. The CDR3 is made up of 15 amino acids. CDR1 is MNHNY and CDR2 is SVGAGI in the germline V gene (reference sequence). CDR3 region: CASTGRTGGSYEQYF. CDR3 coding DNA: TGTGCCAGCACCGGACGGACAGGGGGCTCCTACGAGCAGTACTTC.

The rearrangement links TRBV6-6 to TRBJ2-7; D gene unclear. There are 12 residues in the CDR3. Germline V lookup: CDR1 MNHNY, CDR2 SVGAGI (reference sequence). Between the trimmed V and J ends, which lost 8 bases and 2 bases, there was a span of 10 bases. In DNA form, the CDR3 reads TGTGCCAGCCAGAGCCAGCCCTACGAGCAGTACTTC. The encoded protein is CASQSQPYEQYF.